This entry lists 11 T cell receptor beta chains sequenced from one sample in a study of shared clonotypes between healthy human individuals. Sequencing used immunoSEQ multiplex PCR; TCRdb keeps in-frame clones, though not all of them. The sample lists over a million clones; roughly 96% were seen once. Sequencing was done on a sample of naive CD4+ T cells sorted from blood. Subset: CD45RA+ positively selected. The origin of the receptors is a man aged 25-45 years in good health.

V and J are TRBV5-6 and TRBJ2-7; D is possibly TRBD1 (6 bases). The length of the CDR3 is 12 residues. The ends were cut back, 5 bases at V and 2 bases at J, with 8 bases in the middle. The germline gives CDR1 SGHDT, CDR2 YYEEEE. The CDR3 loop is CASSTGTYEQYF. The CDR3 DNA sequence: TGTGCCAGCAGTACAGGGACCTACGAGCAGTACTTC.

This chain connects TRBV20-1 to TRBJ2-1; D call uncertain. The CDR3 loop spans 11 amino acids. Germline CDR1 reads DFQATT; CDR2 reads SNEGSKA (reference sequence). Trimming shortened V by 6 bases and J by 8 bases, and 11 bases separated the two germline ends. The CDR3 DNA reads TGCAGTGCCCGAAGGGTCGATGAGCAGTTCTTC. Translation: CSARRVDEQFF.

The genes are TRBV2 and TRBJ2-7; TRBD1 matches at 7 bases. V dropped 6 bases and J dropped 3; count of bases not matched to a gene: 11. This CDR3 has 15 residues. CDR1 and CDR2 (germline): SNHLY, FYNNEI. CDR3 DNA: TGTGCCAGCAGGGCATGGGGACAGCGCAGCTACGAGCAGTACTTC. It translates to CASRAWGQRSYEQYF. The full variable domain, in which reference TRBV2 and TRBJ2-7 provide the parts outside the CDR3, is EPEVTQTPSHQVTQMGQEVILRCVPISNHLYFYWYRQILGQKVEFLVSFYNNEISEKSEIFDDQFSVERPDGSNFTLKIRSTKLEDSAMYFCASRAWGQRSYEQYFGPGTRLTVT.

As concerns this clone: A read error may produce the germline difference seen at one junction end. J is TRBJ2-7 and V is TRBV6-5; D is undetermined. This CDR3 is built from 16 residues. The germline V gene has CDR1 MNHEY and CDR2 SVGAGI. CDR3 protein: CAGSYRWRNPPYEQYF. For the CDR3, the DNA is TGTGCCGGCAGTTACCGGTGGCGGAACCCACCCTACGAGCAGTACTTC.

V and J are TRBV10-3 and TRBJ2-7; 16 nucleotides match TRBD2. The CDR3 is 18 amino acids. Germline lookup yields CDR1 ENHRY and CDR2 SYGVKD. The trim removed 4 bases at V and 4 bases at J, leaving 10 bases unmatched. CDR3 region: CAISALGLAGGSFYEQYF. In nucleotides, the CDR3 is TGTGCCATCAGTGCTTTGGGACTAGCGGGAGGGAGTTTTTACGAGCAGTACTTC.

This chain links TRBV7-9 with TRBJ1-4; 9 bases are a match to TRBD1. Per the germline V gene, CDR1 is SEHNR and CDR2 is FQNEAQ (reference sequence). The CDR3 is 13 residues long. The trim removed 5 bases at V and 8 bases at J, leaving 3 bases unmatched. CDR3 nucleotides: TGTGCCAGCAGCACAGGGGGCCGGGAAAAACTGTTTTTT. It codes for CASSTGGREKLFF.

The chain recombines TRBV11-2 with TRBJ2-5; a weak D match, TRBD1 (5 bases). CDR1 is SGHAT, CDR2 FQNNGV, per germline. V lost 5 bases and J lost 5, with 15 bases in between. The CDR3 sequence is 14 residues long. This CDR3 reads CASSPRQGWETQYF. Written as DNA, the CDR3 is TGTGCCAGCAGCCCCCGGCAGGGCTGGGAGACCCAGTACTTC.

The J gene is TRBJ2-2, the V gene TRBV28, with TRBD1 matching 8 bases. This CDR3 is 17 amino acids long. V shed 6 bases, J shed 5 bases, and the junction held 14 bases outside the gene matches. Germline V gene lookup returns CDR1 MDHEN and CDR2 SYDVKM. Written as DNA, the CDR3 is TGTGCCAGCAGCTCAACAAAGGGACAGGAGTTTACCGGGGAGCTGTTTTTT. This codes for CASSSTKGQEFTGELFF.

The chain uses TRBV7-2 and TRBJ1-5; 8 nucleotides line up with TRBD1. Germline V gives CDR1 SGHTA, CDR2 FQGNSA. Germline trimming cut 3 bases from V and 6 bases from J; bases unmatched to any gene: 1. This CDR3 has 13 amino acids. The CDR3 sequence is CASSLTGVQPQHF. The CDR3 DNA is TGTGCCAGCAGCTTGACAGGGGTTCAGCCCCAGCATTTT.

This chain links TRBV5-1 with TRBJ1-2; D is undetermined. V shed 0 bases and J shed 0 bases, with 6 bases lying between them. CDR1 SGHRS and CDR2 YFSETQ come from the germline V gene. The CDR3 is 14 amino acids. The CDR3 nucleotides are TGCGCCAGCAGCTTGGACAGCTCTAACTATGGCTACACCTTC. This encodes CASSLDSSNYGYTF.

CDR3 in DNA: TGTGCCAGTAGTATTGTAGCGGGAGGAACCGGGGAGCTGTTTTTT. The encoded protein is CASSIVAGGTGELFF. The chain links TRBV19 to TRBJ2-2; 10 bases map to TRBD2. The CDR3 is 15 residues long. Per germline, CDR1 LNHDA and CDR2 SQIVND (reference sequence). After removal of 3 bases from V and 5 bases from J, the junction contained 3 bases not matched to a gene.